The rows below give T cell receptor beta chains drawn from one sample of a study of Graves' ophthalmopathy and Graves' hyperthyroidism. One entry per CDR3 protein results from TCRdb running MiXCR on the multiplex PCR reads. The sample comprises under 250,000 distinct CDR3 sequences, just under 30% of which are singletons, and approximately 8.2% rests with the top ten. The specimen was peripheral blood. Source of these receptors: a man aged 45-60 years with Graves' ophthalmopathy. CDR3s include the opening cysteine and the closing phenylalanine or tryptophan. D genes are given only for firm matches. Only part of the rows carry a size: once, few, many, or a class if the clone is expanded.

clone_size: many; d_call: .; v_call: TRBV12-3/TRBV12-4; j_call: TRBJ2-2; cdr3_aa: CASTLLGRGELFF
clone_size: many; d_call: .; v_call: TRBV29-1; j_call: TRBJ1-1; cdr3_aa: CSGKGGFLNTEAFF
clone_size: many; d_call: .; v_call: TRBV18; j_call: TRBJ2-7; cdr3_aa: CASSPGSRREQYF
clone_size: .; d_call: TRBD1; v_call: TRBV28; j_call: TRBJ1-6; cdr3_aa: CASTETGHSYNSPLHF
clone_size: many; d_call: .; v_call: TRBV12-5; j_call: TRBJ2-5; cdr3_aa: CASGFPRETQYF
clone_size: .; d_call: .; v_call: TRBV30; j_call: TRBJ1-1; cdr3_aa: CAWSRRVTTEAFF
clone_size: many; d_call: .; v_call: TRBV28; j_call: TRBJ2-7; cdr3_aa: CASRRGRAYEQYF
clone_size: many; d_call: TRBD2; v_call: TRBV28; j_call: TRBJ2-7; cdr3_aa: CATRFRNTRLAGSSYEQYF
clone_size: many; d_call: .; v_call: TRBV28; j_call: TRBJ2-7; cdr3_aa: CASSSILDTPYEQYF
clone_size: many; d_call: .; v_call: TRBV3-1; j_call: TRBJ2-5; cdr3_aa: CASSQLKQETQYF
clone_size: many; d_call: TRBD1; v_call: TRBV11-2; j_call: TRBJ2-5; cdr3_aa: CASSWTGVRQETQYF
clone_size: .; d_call: .; v_call: TRBV11-2; j_call: TRBJ2-7; cdr3_aa: CASSFSLPGATYEQYF
clone_size: many; d_call: TRBD1; v_call: TRBV6-1; j_call: TRBJ2-5; cdr3_aa: CASPGRGRPETQYF
clone_size: many; d_call: .; v_call: TRBV28; j_call: TRBJ2-5; cdr3_aa: CASSPRSSGVTQYF
clone_size: many; d_call: TRBD2; v_call: TRBV13; j_call: TRBJ2-7; cdr3_aa: CASSLASGTTHYEQYF
clone_size: .; d_call: TRBD2; v_call: TRBV6-5; j_call: TRBJ2-5; cdr3_aa: CASSYSHTSVQETQYF
clone_size: many; d_call: TRBD1; v_call: TRBV29-1; j_call: TRBJ2-5; cdr3_aa: CSVERQGAETQYF
clone_size: .; d_call: .; v_call: TRBV7-9; j_call: TRBJ2-4; cdr3_aa: CASSLDRGVAKNIQYF
clone_size: many; d_call: TRBD1; v_call: TRBV13; j_call: TRBJ2-2; cdr3_aa: CASSLVTGDNTGELFF
clone_size: many; d_call: TRBD2; v_call: TRBV6-2/TRBV6-3; j_call: TRBJ2-7; cdr3_aa: CASIRTGPAGGYEQYF
clone_size: many; d_call: .; v_call: TRBV18; j_call: TRBJ1-1; cdr3_aa: CASSRQELNTEAFF
clone_size: many; d_call: .; v_call: TRBV24-1; j_call: TRBJ1-5; cdr3_aa: CATSDSDQPQHF
clone_size: many; d_call: TRBD1; v_call: TRBV11-2; j_call: TRBJ2-5; cdr3_aa: CASSSHRGVTQYF
clone_size: many; d_call: .; v_call: TRBV20-1; j_call: TRBJ2-5; cdr3_aa: CSAYVGETQYF
clone_size: many; d_call: .; v_call: TRBV6-2/TRBV6-3; j_call: TRBJ2-5; cdr3_aa: CASRPELRETQYF
clone_size: .; d_call: .; v_call: TRBV3-1; j_call: TRBJ1-1; cdr3_aa: CASSHSEQGLNTEAFF
clone_size: many; d_call: .; v_call: TRBV5-1; j_call: TRBJ2-5; cdr3_aa: CASSLRQPQETQYF
clone_size: once; d_call: .; v_call: TRBV6-5; j_call: TRBJ2-4; cdr3_aa: CASSYESATKNIQYF
clone_size: many; d_call: TRBD2; v_call: TRBV7-8; j_call: TRBJ2-7; cdr3_aa: CASSPRLAGGPGNEQYF
clone_size: once; d_call: TRBD1; v_call: TRBV2; j_call: TRBJ2-5; cdr3_aa: CASSRGQEETQYF
clone_size: many; d_call: TRBD1; v_call: TRBV29-1; j_call: TRBJ1-2; cdr3_aa: CSVPDRGGTNYGYTF
clone_size: .; d_call: .; v_call: TRBV19; j_call: TRBJ1-1; cdr3_aa: CASSIGGFNGATEAFF
clone_size: .; d_call: .; v_call: TRBV11-1; j_call: TRBJ2-2; cdr3_aa: CASSPALPGELFF
clone_size: many; d_call: .; v_call: TRBV7-2; j_call: TRBJ1-3; cdr3_aa: CASSLGVSGNTIYF
clone_size: many; d_call: .; v_call: TRBV7-9; j_call: TRBJ1-2; cdr3_aa: CASSIVGPSYGYTF
clone_size: many; d_call: .; v_call: TRBV11-2; j_call: TRBJ1-1; cdr3_aa: CASSSQDGTEAFF
clone_size: .; d_call: .; v_call: TRBV6-1; j_call: TRBJ1-6; cdr3_aa: CASSRRWDNSPLHF
clone_size: many; d_call: TRBD1; v_call: TRBV19; j_call: TRBJ2-7; cdr3_aa: CASSAGQGSYEQYF
clone_size: .; d_call: .; v_call: TRBV11-2; j_call: TRBJ2-6; cdr3_aa: CASSLEGSGANVLTF
clone_size: .; d_call: .; v_call: TRBV6-1; j_call: TRBJ1-2; cdr3_aa: CASSESRQPRGYTF
clone_size: many; d_call: TRBD1; v_call: TRBV20-1; j_call: TRBJ1-2; cdr3_aa: CSARDTGGKANYGYTF
clone_size: .; d_call: .; v_call: TRBV19; j_call: TRBJ2-7; cdr3_aa: CASRIGGGGYEQYF
clone_size: many; d_call: .; v_call: TRBV28; j_call: TRBJ1-1; cdr3_aa: CASGSNTEAFF
clone_size: many; d_call: TRBD2; v_call: TRBV12-3/TRBV12-4; j_call: TRBJ2-7; cdr3_aa: CASSPGTSGSWSYEQYF
clone_size: .; d_call: .; v_call: TRBV29-1; j_call: TRBJ1-1; cdr3_aa: CSVTGRENTEAFF
clone_size: many; d_call: .; v_call: TRBV2; j_call: TRBJ2-7; cdr3_aa: CASRERQVAYEQYF
clone_size: many; d_call: .; v_call: TRBV7-6; j_call: TRBJ2-5; cdr3_aa: CATSVAREQETQYF
clone_size: .; d_call: TRBD1; v_call: TRBV28; j_call: TRBJ2-5; cdr3_aa: CASSPFTGAWETQYF
clone_size: many; d_call: TRBD2; v_call: TRBV6-2/TRBV6-3; j_call: TRBJ2-7; cdr3_aa: CASSYSILAGAYEQYF
clone_size: many; d_call: .; v_call: TRBV3-1; j_call: TRBJ1-2; cdr3_aa: CASSQGRRNTF
clone_size: many; d_call: .; v_call: TRBV28; j_call: TRBJ2-2; cdr3_aa: CASVGRELFF
clone_size: many; d_call: TRBD2; v_call: TRBV19; j_call: TRBJ2-5; cdr3_aa: CASSISAGLAGGETQYF
clone_size: many; d_call: TRBD1; v_call: TRBV5-8; j_call: TRBJ1-1; cdr3_aa: CASRLTGMNTEAFF